This T cell receptor beta chain comes out of a study of beta chain features in type 1 diabetes. Study background: The study found patients and healthy donors alike in age, gender and cell yields. Findings and caveats of the study: More deletions and fewer insertions at VDJ junctions were found in patients with type 1 diabetes. TCRB CDR3s were moderately but significantly shorter in Type 1 diabetes patients in all four CD4+ subsets.

This clone appeared a few times. Antigen: not known. CDR3 length: 14 residues. With 3 bases removed from V and 7 bases from J, the gap between germline ends came to 15 bases. CDR1 and CDR2 from the germline V gene are KGHSH and LQKENI. Expressed TCRB transcripts were sequenced after all isolated RNA was converted to cDNA. Assay: immunoSEQ multiplex PCR; the TCRdb copy retains only in-frame clones and omits some. This sample yields 250,000 to 300,000 clones, of which around 25% are seen a single time; roughly 0.013% belongs to the top ten. The sequence was obtained from a woman aged 25 to 39 with type 1 diabetes. Sequences were obtained from naive CD4+ T cells from blood. The chain joins TRBV18 to TRBJ1-1; no clear D gene. CDR3 coding DNA: TGTGCCAGCTCACCTCGTCGGATCTCGGGTGAAGCTTTCTTT. This encodes CASSPRRISGEAFF.